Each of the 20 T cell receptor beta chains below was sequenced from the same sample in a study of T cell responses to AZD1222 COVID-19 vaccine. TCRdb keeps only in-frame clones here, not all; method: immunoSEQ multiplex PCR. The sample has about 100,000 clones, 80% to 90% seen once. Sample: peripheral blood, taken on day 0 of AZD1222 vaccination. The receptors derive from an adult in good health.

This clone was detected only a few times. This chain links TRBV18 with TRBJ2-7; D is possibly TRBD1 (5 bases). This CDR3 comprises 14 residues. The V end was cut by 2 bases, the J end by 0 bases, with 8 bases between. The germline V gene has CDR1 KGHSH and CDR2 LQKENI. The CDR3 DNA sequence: TGTGCCAGCTCACCAAGACAGTTCTCCTACGAGCAGTACTTC. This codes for CASSPRQFSYEQYF. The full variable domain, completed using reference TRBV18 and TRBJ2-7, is NAGVMQNPRHLVRRRGQEARLRCSPMKGHSHVYWYRQLPEEGLKFMVYLQKENIIDESGMPKERFSAEFPKEGPSILRIQQVVRGDSAAYFCASSPRQFSYEQYFGPGTRLTVT.

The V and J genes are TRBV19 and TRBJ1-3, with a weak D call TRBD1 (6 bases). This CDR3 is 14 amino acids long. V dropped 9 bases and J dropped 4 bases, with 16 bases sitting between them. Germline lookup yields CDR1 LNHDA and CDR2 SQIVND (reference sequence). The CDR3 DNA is TGTGCCAGCCGTGAGGGGGGAACCGGAAACACCATATATTTT. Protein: CASREGGTGNTIYF. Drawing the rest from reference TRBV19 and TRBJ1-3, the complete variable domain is DGGITQSPKYLFRKEGQNVTLSCEQNLNHDAMYWYRQDPGQGLRLIYYSQIVNDFQKGDIAEGYSVSREKKESFPLTVTSAQKNPTAFYLCASREGGTGNTIYFGEGSWLTVV.

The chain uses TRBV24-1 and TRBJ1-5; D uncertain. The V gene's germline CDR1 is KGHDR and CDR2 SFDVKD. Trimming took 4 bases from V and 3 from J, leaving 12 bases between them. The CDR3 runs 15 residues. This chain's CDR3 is CATSDTDGYNQPQHF. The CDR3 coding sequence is TGTGCCACCAGTGACACCGACGGGTACAATCAGCCCCAGCATTTT.

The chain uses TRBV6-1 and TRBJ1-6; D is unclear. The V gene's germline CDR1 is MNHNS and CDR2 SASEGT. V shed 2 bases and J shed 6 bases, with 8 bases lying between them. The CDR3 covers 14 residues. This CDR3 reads CASSENVPNSPLHF. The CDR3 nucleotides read TGTGCCAGCAGTGAAAATGTACCTAATTCACCCCTCCACTTT.

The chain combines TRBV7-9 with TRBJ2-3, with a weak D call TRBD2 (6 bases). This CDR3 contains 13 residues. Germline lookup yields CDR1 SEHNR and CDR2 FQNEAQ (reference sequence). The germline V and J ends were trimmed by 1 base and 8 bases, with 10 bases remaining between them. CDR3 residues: CASSLVTGVTQYF. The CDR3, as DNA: TGTGCCAGCAGCTTAGTTACGGGAGTTACGCAGTATTTT.

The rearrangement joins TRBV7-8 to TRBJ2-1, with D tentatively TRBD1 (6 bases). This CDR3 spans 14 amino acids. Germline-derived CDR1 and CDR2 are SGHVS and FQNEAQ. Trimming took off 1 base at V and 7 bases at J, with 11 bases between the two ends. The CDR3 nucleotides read TGTGCCAGCAGCTTAGAGGCGCAGGGGAATGAGCAGTTCTTC. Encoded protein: CASSLEAQGNEQFF.

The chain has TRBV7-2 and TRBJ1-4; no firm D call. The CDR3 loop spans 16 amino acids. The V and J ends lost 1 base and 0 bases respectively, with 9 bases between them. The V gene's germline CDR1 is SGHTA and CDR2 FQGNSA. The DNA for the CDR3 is TGTGCCAGCAGCTTAGGAGGGAAACCAACTAATGAAAAACTGTTTTTT. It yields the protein CASSLGGKPTNEKLFF. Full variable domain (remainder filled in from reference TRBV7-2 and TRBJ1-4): GAGVSQSPSNKVTEKGKDVELRCDPISGHTALYWYRQSLGQGLEFLIYFQGNSAPDKSGLPSDRFSAERTGGSVSTLTIQRTQQEDSAVYLCASSLGGKPTNEKLFFGSGTQLSVL.

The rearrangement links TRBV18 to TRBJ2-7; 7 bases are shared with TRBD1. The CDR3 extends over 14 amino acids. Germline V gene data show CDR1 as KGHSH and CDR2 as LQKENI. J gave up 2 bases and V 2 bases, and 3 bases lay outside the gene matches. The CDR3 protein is CASSPGTATYEQYF. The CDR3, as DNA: TGTGCCAGCTCACCAGGGACAGCAACCTACGAGCAGTACTTC. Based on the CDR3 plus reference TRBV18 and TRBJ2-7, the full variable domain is NAGVMQNPRHLVRRRGQEARLRCSPMKGHSHVYWYRQLPEEGLKFMVYLQKENIIDESGMPKERFSAEFPKEGPSILRIQQVVRGDSAAYFCASSPGTATYEQYFGPGTRLTVT.

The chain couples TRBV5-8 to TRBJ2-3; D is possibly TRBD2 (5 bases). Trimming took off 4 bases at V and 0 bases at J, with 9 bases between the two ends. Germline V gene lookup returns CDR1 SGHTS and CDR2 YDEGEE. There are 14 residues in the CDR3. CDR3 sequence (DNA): TGTGCCAGCAGCCCCGGACTCAGCACAGATACGCAGTATTTT. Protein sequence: CASSPGLSTDTQYF.

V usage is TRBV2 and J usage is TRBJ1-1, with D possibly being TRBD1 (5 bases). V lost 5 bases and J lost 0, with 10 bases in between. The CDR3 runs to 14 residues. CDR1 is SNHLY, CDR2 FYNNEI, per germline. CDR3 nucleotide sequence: TGTGCCAGCAGTTACCTGGACATGAACACTGAAGCTTTCTTT. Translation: CASSYLDMNTEAFF.

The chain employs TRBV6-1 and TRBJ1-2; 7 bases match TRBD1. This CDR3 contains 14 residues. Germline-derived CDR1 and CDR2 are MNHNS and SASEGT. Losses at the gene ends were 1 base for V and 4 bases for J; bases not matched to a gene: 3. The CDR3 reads CASSEGRQGYGYTF. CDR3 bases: TGTGCCAGCAGTGAAGGTCGACAGGGCTATGGCTACACCTTC.

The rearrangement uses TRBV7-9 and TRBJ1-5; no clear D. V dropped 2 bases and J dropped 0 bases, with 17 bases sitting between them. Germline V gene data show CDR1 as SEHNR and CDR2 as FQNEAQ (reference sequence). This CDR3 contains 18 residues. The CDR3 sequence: CASSLISVRDFSNQPQHF. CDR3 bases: TGTGCCAGCAGCTTAATCTCGGTCCGAGACTTTAGCAATCAGCCCCAGCATTTT.

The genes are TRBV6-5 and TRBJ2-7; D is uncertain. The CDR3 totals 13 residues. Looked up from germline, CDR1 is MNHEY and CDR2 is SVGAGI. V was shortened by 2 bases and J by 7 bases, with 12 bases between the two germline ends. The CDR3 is CASSYGPFGEQYF. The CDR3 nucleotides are TGTGCCAGCAGTTACGGGCCCTTTGGGGAGCAGTACTTC.

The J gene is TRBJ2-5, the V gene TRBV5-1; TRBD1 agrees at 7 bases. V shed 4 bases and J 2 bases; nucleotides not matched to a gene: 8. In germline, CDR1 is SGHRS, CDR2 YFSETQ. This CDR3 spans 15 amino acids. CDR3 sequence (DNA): TGCGCCAGCAGCAGACAGACAGGGAGTCAAGAGACCCAGTACTTC. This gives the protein CASSRQTGSQETQYF.

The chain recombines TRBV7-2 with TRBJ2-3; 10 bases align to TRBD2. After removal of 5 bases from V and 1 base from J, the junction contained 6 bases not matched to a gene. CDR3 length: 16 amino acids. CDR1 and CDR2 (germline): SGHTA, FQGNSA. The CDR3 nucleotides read TGTGCCAGCAGCACCCGACTAGCGGGCGGCACAGATACGCAGTATTTT. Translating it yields CASSTRLAGGTDTQYF.

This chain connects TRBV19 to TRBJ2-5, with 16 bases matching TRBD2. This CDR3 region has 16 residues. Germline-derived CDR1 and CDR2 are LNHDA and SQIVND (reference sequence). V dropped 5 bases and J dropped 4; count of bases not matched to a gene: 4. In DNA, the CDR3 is TGTGCCAGTAGTGCTGGGACTAGCGGGAGGGGAGAGACCCAGTACTTC. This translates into CASSAGTSGRGETQYF.

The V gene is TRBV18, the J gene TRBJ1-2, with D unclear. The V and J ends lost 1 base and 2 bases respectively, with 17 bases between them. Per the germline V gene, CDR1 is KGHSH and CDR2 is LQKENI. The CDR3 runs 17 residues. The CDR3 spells CASSPQTLFRENYGYTF. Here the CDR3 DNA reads TGTGCCAGCTCACCACAGACGCTTTTCCGGGAAAACTATGGCTACACCTTC.

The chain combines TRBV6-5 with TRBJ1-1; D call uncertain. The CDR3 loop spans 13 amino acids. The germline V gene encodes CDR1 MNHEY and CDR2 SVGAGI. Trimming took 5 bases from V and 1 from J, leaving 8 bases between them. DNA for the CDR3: TGTGCCAGCAGTCTCGGGAGGAACACTGAAGCTTTCTTT. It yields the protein CASSLGRNTEAFF.

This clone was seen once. This chain's CDR3 is CASSLVPSYEQYF. The DNA for the CDR3 is TGTGCCAGCAGCTTAGTTCCATCCTACGAGCAGTACTTC. V usage is TRBV7-9 and J usage is TRBJ2-7; D gene ambiguous. The CDR3 totals 13 residues. Germline CDR1 and CDR2: SEHNR and FQNEAQ (reference sequence). The ends were cut back, 1 base at V and 1 base at J, with 5 bases in the middle.

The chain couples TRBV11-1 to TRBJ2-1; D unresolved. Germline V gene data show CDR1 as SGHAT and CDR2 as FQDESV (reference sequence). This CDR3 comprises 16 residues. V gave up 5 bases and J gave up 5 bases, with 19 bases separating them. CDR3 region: CASSPLRWGSHNEQFF. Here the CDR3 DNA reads TGTGCCAGCAGCCCCTTGCGGTGGGGATCCCACAATGAGCAGTTCTTC. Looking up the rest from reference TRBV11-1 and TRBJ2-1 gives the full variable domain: EAEVAQSPRYKITEKSQAVAFWCDPISGHATLYWYRQILGQGPELLVQFQDESVVDDSQLPKDRFSAERLKGVDSTLKIQPAELGDSAMYLCASSPLRWGSHNEQFFGPGTRLTVL.